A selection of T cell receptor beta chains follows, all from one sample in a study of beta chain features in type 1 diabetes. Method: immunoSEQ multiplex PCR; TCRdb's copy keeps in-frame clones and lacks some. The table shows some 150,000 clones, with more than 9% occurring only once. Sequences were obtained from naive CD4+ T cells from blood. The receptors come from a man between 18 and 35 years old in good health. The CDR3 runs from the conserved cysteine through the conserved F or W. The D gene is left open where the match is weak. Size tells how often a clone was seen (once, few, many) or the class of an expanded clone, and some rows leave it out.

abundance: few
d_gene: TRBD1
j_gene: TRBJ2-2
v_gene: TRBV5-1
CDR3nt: TGCGCCAGCAGCAGGGGACAGGGGCCCACCGGGGAGCTGTTTTTT
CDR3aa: CASSRGQGPTGELFF

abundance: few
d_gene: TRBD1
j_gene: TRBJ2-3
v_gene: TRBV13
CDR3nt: TGTGCCAGCAGCTACAGGGGGCCGAGCACAGATACGCAGTATTTT
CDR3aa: CASSYRGPSTDTQYF

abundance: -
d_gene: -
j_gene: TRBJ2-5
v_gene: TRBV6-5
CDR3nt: TGTGCCAGCAGTTACTCGGTAGGCCTACAGATGGAGACCCAGTACTTC
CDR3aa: CASSYSVGLQMETQYF

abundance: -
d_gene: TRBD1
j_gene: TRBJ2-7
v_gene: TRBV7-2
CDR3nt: TGTGCCAGCAGCAGGGACAGCCCTACTTCCTACGAGCAGTACTTC
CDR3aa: CASSRDSPTSYEQYF

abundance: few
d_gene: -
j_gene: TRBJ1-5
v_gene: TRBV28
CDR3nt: TGTGCCAGCAGTCACAAGGGGCAGCCCCAGCATTTT
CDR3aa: CASSHKGQPQHF

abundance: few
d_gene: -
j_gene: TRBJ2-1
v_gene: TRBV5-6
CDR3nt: TGTGCCAGCAGCCCAAGGGGGGGGCTGGGGTACAATGAGCAGTTCTTC
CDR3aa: CASSPRGGLGYNEQFF

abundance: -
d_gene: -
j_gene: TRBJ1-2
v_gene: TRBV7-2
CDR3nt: TGTGCCAGCAGCCCATTCGGGGGGTCAACCCGAGAGGGAAATGGCTACACCTTC
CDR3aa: CASSPFGGSTREGNGYTF

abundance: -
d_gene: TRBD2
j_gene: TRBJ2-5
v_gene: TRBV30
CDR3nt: TGTGCCTGGAGACAGCGGGGGGGCCGGGAGACCCAGTACTTC
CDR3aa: CAWRQRGGRETQYF

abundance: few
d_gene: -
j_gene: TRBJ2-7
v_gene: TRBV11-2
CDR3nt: TGTGCCAGCAGATTGGACAACGATTACGAGCAGTACTTC
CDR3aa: CASRLDNDYEQYF

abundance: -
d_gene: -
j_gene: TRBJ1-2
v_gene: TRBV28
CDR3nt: TGTGCCAGCAGTTCGACAGTCCCTAACTATGGCTACACCTTC
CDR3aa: CASSSTVPNYGYTF

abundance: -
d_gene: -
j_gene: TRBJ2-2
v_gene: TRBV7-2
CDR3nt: TGTGCCAGCAGCAAATTACCAGGGTTCCCGAGGACCGGGGAGCTGTTTTTT
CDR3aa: CASSKLPGFPRTGELFF

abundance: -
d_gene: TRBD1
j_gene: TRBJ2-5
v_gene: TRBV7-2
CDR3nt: TGTGCCAGCAGGCAGGGACAGTGGGAGACCCAGTACTTC
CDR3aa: CASRQGQWETQYF

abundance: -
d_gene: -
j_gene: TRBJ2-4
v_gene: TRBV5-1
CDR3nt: TGCGCCAGCAGCTTGGAACAGAGCACGAGTATTCAGTACTTC
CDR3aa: CASSLEQSTSIQYF

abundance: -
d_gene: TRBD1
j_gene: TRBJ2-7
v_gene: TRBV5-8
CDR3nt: TGTGCCAGCAGCTTGGGGACAGGGACCTACGAGCAGTACTTC
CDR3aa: CASSLGTGTYEQYF

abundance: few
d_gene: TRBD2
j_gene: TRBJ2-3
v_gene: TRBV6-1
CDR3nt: TGTGCCAGCAGTTCAGCGGGGGTTAGCACAGATACGCAGTATTTT
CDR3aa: CASSSAGVSTDTQYF

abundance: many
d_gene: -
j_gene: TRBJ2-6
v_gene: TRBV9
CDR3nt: TGTGCCAGCAGCAACCGGGGGGCCTCTGGGGCCAACGTCCTGACTTTC
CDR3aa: CASSNRGASGANVLTF

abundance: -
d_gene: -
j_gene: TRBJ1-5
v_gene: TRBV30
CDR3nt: TGTGCCTGGAGTGTCTGGGGGGGTACTGAGCCCCAGCATTTT
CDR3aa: CAWSVWGGTEPQHF

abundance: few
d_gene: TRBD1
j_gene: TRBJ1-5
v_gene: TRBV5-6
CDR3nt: TGTGCCAGCAGCCGACAGGGGGATCAGCCCCAGCATTTT
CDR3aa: CASSRQGDQPQHF

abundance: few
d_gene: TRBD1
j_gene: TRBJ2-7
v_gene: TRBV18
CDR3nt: TGTGCCAGCTCACCGCCGGGACAGGCCTACGAGCAGTACTTC
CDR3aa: CASSPPGQAYEQYF

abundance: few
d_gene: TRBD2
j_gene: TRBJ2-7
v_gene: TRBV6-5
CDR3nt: TGTGCCAGCAGTTACAGCGGCGGGGGGACCTACGAGCAGTACTTC
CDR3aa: CASSYSGGGTYEQYF

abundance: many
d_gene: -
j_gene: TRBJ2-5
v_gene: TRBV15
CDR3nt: TGTGCCACCAGCAGAGGGCTCCTTCAAGAGACCCAGTACTTC
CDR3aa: CATSRGLLQETQYF

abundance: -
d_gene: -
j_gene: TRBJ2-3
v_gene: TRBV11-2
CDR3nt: TGTGCCAGCAGCCAAACCTGGTGGAGGGATACGCAGTATTTT
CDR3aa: CASSQTWWRDTQYF

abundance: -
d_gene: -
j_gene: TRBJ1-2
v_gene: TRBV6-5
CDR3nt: TGTGCCAGCAGTTACTCTGGGACACAAACAGGGCATGGCTACACCTTC
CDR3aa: CASSYSGTQTGHGYTF

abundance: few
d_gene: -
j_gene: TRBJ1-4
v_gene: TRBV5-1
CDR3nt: TGCGCCAGCAGCTCCGGGACTGTAACTAATGAAAAACTGTTTTTT
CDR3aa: CASSSGTVTNEKLFF